Below, 31 T cell receptor beta chains from the same sample are listed, as sequenced in a study of cytomegalovirus exposure and HLA in healthy donors. The PCR ran on 60 Vbeta and 13 Jbeta primers. Here immunoSEQ multiplex PCR was the method, and the copy in TCRdb shows in-frame clones only, minus some. This sample lists roughly 90,000 clones; its ten largest clones have 15% to 19%. Specimen: PBMCs. The receptors derive from a man aged 50 to 59 in good health and CMV-seropositive.

J is TRBJ1-1 and V is TRBV5-1; 8 bases line up with TRBD1. The length of the CDR3 is 14 residues. J was trimmed by 4 bases and V by 3 bases; bases with no gene match: 5. The germline V gene encodes CDR1 SGHRS and CDR2 YFSETQ. CDR3 DNA: TGCGCCAGCAGCTCTCGACAGGGGAGCACTGAAGCTTTCTTT. Residues: CASSSRQGSTEAFF.

V usage is TRBV4-2 and J usage is TRBJ2-7, with 7 bases lining up with TRBD1. J was trimmed by 6 bases and V by 0 bases; bases with no gene match: 5. Germline V lookup: CDR1 LGHNA, CDR2 YNFKEQ. This CDR3 comprises 14 residues. DNA of the CDR3: TGTGCCAGCAGCCAAGATAACAGGGGAAGCGAGCAGTACTTC. It specifies CASSQDNRGSEQYF.

The chain joins TRBV11-2 to TRBJ2-7; 10 bases agree with TRBD1. This CDR3 is built from 16 residues. The ends lost 6 bases at V and 0 bases at J; junction bases unmatched: 8. From germline, CDR1 is SGHAT and CDR2 FQNNGV. This CDR3 is CASSSDRGPSSYEQYF. The CDR3 DNA reads as TGTGCCAGCAGTTCCGACAGGGGGCCCAGCTCCTACGAGCAGTACTTC.

About this clone: Other nucleotide sequences in the sample specify the same CDR3. V usage is TRBV9 and J usage is TRBJ2-1, with TRBD2 matching over 11 bases. V lost 4 bases, J lost 0 bases, and 18 bases stayed unmatched. Germline CDR1 and CDR2: SGDLS and YYNGEE. This CDR3 contains 21 residues. Here the CDR3 DNA reads TGTGCCAGCAGCCCGAGAAGTTGGGCTAGCGGGAGGTTCAGCTCCTACAATGAGCAGTTCTTC. Its translation: CASSPRSWASGRFSSYNEQFF.

The rearrangement links TRBV6-5 to TRBJ2-7; D is possibly TRBD2 (5 bases). The CDR3 consists of 14 residues. The V gene lost 5 bases and the J gene lost 1 base, with 12 bases spanning the gap. Germline values: CDR1 MNHEY, CDR2 SVGAGI. The CDR3 region has the DNA TGTGCCAGCAGTCCACTAGTAAGGTCCTACGAGCAGTACGTC. Protein sequence: CASSPLVRSYEQYV.

The V gene is TRBV5-1, the J gene TRBJ1-1, with D maybe TRBD1 (5 bases). This CDR3 spans 13 amino acids. Trimming removed 5 bases from V and 1 base from J, with 9 bases in between. Germline V gives CDR1 SGHRS, CDR2 YFSETQ. DNA for the CDR3: TGCGCCAGCAGTGCCACAGGGAACACTGAAGCTTTCTTT. Translated, it gives CASSATGNTEAFF.

The chain has TRBV11-2 and TRBJ2-1; D may be TRBD2 (6 bases). Per germline, CDR1 SGHAT and CDR2 FQNNGV. V dropped 3 bases and J dropped 5 bases, with 14 bases sitting between them. This CDR3 spans 15 amino acids. CDR3 sequence reads: CASSLESGAHNEQFF. In DNA form, the CDR3 reads TGTGCCAGCAGCTTGGAGTCGGGAGCCCACAATGAGCAGTTCTTC.

The V call is TRBV14, the J call TRBJ1-5; 7 nucleotides agree with TRBD1. Germline CDR1 SGHDN, CDR2 FVKESK. V gave up 3 bases and J gave up 1 base; unmatched junction bases: 9. CDR3 length: 17 amino acids. The CDR3 DNA follows: TGTGCCAGCAGCCAGGCTCAGACAGGGAACAGCAATCAGCCCCAGCATTTT. It is translated as CASSQAQTGNSNQPQHF.

This sequence joins TRBV28 and TRBJ2-7, with 16 positions matching TRBD2. V was clipped by 5 bases and J by 2 bases; unmatched bases: 3. There are 16 residues in the CDR3. CDR1 is MDHEN, CDR2 SYDVKM, per germline. The DNA for the CDR3 is TGTGCCAGCAGTGAAGGGACTAGCGGGAGGGCCTACGAGCAGTACGTC. Its translation is CASSEGTSGRAYEQYV.

V is TRBV15 and J is TRBJ1-1, with D maybe TRBD1 (6 bases). The length of the CDR3 is 14 residues. V was clipped by 0 bases and J by 7 bases, with 12 bases between them. Germline CDR1 and CDR2: LNHNV and YYDKDF (reference sequence). The CDR3 DNA follows: TGTGCCACCAGCAGAGACAGGGGCTTTGGTGAAGCTTTCTTT. Translated: CATSRDRGFGEAFF.

V and J are TRBV19 and TRBJ2-1; D remains unclear. This CDR3 is built from 17 residues. Germline V gives CDR1 LNHDA, CDR2 SQIVND (reference sequence). V lost 5 bases and J 6 bases, leaving 23 bases between the germline ends. CDR3 sequence: CASSHLTEIEALNEQFF. As DNA, the CDR3 is TGTGCCAGTAGTCACCTTACGGAGATCGAAGCCCTCAATGAGCAGTTCTTC.

This chain connects TRBV30 to TRBJ1-3; TRBD1 is a possible D gene (6 bases). Germline V gene lookup returns CDR1 GTSNPN and CDR2 SVGIG (reference sequence). Trimming cost V 4 bases and J 4 bases, with 26 bases left between them. CDR3 length: 18 residues. In nucleotides, the CDR3 is TGTGCCTGGACCTCTCCGGCACAGGGTGGACGGAAAGGAAACACCATATATTTT. Translating gives CAWTSPAQGGRKGNTIYF. Full variable domain (remainder filled in from reference TRBV30 and TRBJ1-3): SQTIHQWPATLVQPVGSPLSLECTVEGTSNPNLYWYRQAAGRGLQLLFYSVGIGQISSEVPQNLSASRPQDRQFILSSKKLLLSDSGFYLCAWTSPAQGGRKGNTIYFGEGSWLTVV.

V is TRBV4-3 and J is TRBJ2-1; perhaps TRBD2 as D (6 bases). Per the germline V gene, CDR1 is LGHNA and CDR2 is YSLEER. Trimming took 0 bases from V and 5 from J, leaving 20 bases between them. This CDR3 contains 18 residues. In DNA, the CDR3 is TGCGCCAGCAGCCAAGATGCCGCTACTAGCACCGCCCACAATGAGCAGTTCTTC. Translated: CASSQDAATSTAHNEQFF.

This sequence joins TRBV29-1 and TRBJ1-2, with 9 positions matching TRBD1. This CDR3 contains 12 residues. Germline CDR1 SQVTM, CDR2 ANQGSEA. The V and J ends lost 6 bases and 7 bases, in that order; junction bases with no gene match: 6. For the CDR3, the DNA is TGCAGCGTAGGGGGACAGGGTGGTGGCTACACCTTC. Amino acids: CSVGGQGGGYTF.

This chain connects TRBV30 to TRBJ1-2, with D unclear. Germline CDR1 is GTSNPN and CDR2 is SVGIG (reference sequence). Trimming removed 4 bases at V and 8 bases at J, with 20 bases between. This CDR3 has 14 amino acids. CDR3 region: CAWTEEGSFEGYTF. The CDR3 nucleotides read TGTGCCTGGACCGAGGAAGGGAGTTTTGAAGGCTACACCTTC. Together with reference TRBV30 and TRBJ1-2, the CDR3 gives the full variable domain: SQTIHQWPATLVQPVGSPLSLECTVEGTSNPNLYWYRQAAGRGLQLLFYSVGIGQISSEVPQNLSASRPQDRQFILSSKKLLLSDSGFYLCAWTEEGSFEGYTFGSGTRLTVV.

The chain is built from TRBV4-3 and TRBJ2-5; tentative D call: TRBD2 (6 bases). The closer fit of TRBJ2-7 to the DNA end suggests the J call may be wrong. Per the germline V gene, CDR1 is LGHNA and CDR2 is YSLEER. The CDR3 contains 15 residues. DNA of the CDR3: TGCGCCAGCAGCCAAGACTTCGGCGGGGACTACGAGCAGTACTTC. Translated, it gives CASSQDFGGDYEQYF.

Written as DNA, the CDR3 is TGTGCCAGCAGTTTAACGGGGGGGCAGCCCCAGCATTTT. Translating it yields CASSLTGGQPQHF. The V gene is TRBV27, the J gene TRBJ1-5, with a weak D call TRBD1 (5 bases). Germline CDR1 reads MNHEY; CDR2 reads SMNVEV (reference sequence). Trimming took off 2 bases at V and 7 bases at J, with 9 bases between the two ends. The CDR3 covers 13 residues.

The chain joins TRBV4-3 to TRBJ2-7, with D perhaps TRBD1 (5 bases). V was clipped by 0 bases and J by 1 base, with 10 bases between them. Germline CDR1 and CDR2: LGHNA and YSLEER. This CDR3 comprises 15 residues. CDR3 coding DNA: TGCGCCAGCAGCCAAGATTCAAGGGGATCCTACGAGCAGTACTTC. It translates to CASSQDSRGSYEQYF.

The chain carries TRBV11-3 and TRBJ1-2; D perhaps matches TRBD1 (5 bases). The CDR3 runs to 13 residues. Germline lookup yields CDR1 SGHNT and CDR2 YENEEA. Deletions cut 2 bases from V and 7 bases from J, with 11 bases between. The CDR3 here is CASSLQGEGGYTF. The DNA for the CDR3 is TGTGCCAGCAGCTTACAAGGGGAAGGTGGCTACACCTTC.

This sequence joins TRBV5-1 and TRBJ2-3; TRBD1 aligns across 10 bases. The V gene end was trimmed by 0 bases and the J gene end by 1 base; junction bases not matched to a gene: 2. This CDR3 contains 16 residues. Germline V gene data show CDR1 as SGHRS and CDR2 as YFSETQ. The CDR3 coding sequence is TGCGCCAGCAGCTTGGGAGGGACAGGGGGCACAGATACGCAGTATTTT. The encoded protein is CASSLGGTGGTDTQYF. The full variable domain, with the rest looked up from reference TRBV5-1 and TRBJ2-3, is KAGVTQTPRYLIKTRGQQVTLSCSPISGHRSVSWYQQTPGQGLQFLFEYFSETQRNKGNFPGRFSGRQFSNSRSEMNVSTLELGDSALYLCASSLGGTGGTDTQYFGPGTRLTVL.

This rearrangement joins TRBV5-1 to TRBJ2-7; 13 nucleotides align to TRBD2. Germline V CDR1 and CDR2: SGHRS, YFSETQ. The ends lost 6 bases at V and 5 bases at J; junction bases unmatched: 2. This CDR3 spans 13 amino acids. In nucleotides, the CDR3 is TGCGCCAGCACCGGGACTAGCGGGAACGAGCAGTACTTC. Protein product: CASTGTSGNEQYF.

The CDR3 region has the DNA TGTGCCAGCAGCCCCTTCGCCGGGAGAGGCTACGAGCAGTACTTC. Amino acids: CASSPFAGRGYEQYF. This chain connects TRBV7-2 to TRBJ2-7; tentative D call: TRBD2 (6 bases). The V gene's germline CDR1 is SGHTA and CDR2 FQGNSA. V gave up 5 bases and J gave up 3 bases, with 17 bases separating them. This CDR3 is built from 15 residues.

The chain has TRBV28 and TRBJ1-1; 9 bases match TRBD1. This CDR3 is 14 amino acids long. Germline V gene data show CDR1 as MDHEN and CDR2 as SYDVKM. The V and J ends lost 8 bases and 4 bases, in that order; junction bases with no gene match: 8. This CDR3 reads CASLRDRVITEAFF. As DNA, the CDR3 is TGTGCCAGCCTCCGGGACAGGGTTATCACTGAAGCTTTCTTT.

V is TRBV10-1 and J is TRBJ1-2; D is unresolved. The V end was cut by 7 bases, the J end by 3 bases, with 12 bases between. The CDR3 has 13 residues. Germline V gives CDR1 WNHNN, CDR2 SYGVQD (reference sequence). The CDR3 is CASIDRRDYGYTF. In DNA, the CDR3 is TGCGCCAGCATTGACCGGAGGGACTATGGCTACACCTTC.

The chain combines TRBV7-9 with TRBJ2-5; the D gene is possibly TRBD2 (5 bases). Germline assignment: CDR1 SEHNR and CDR2 FQNEAQ (reference sequence). V was cut by 3 bases and J by 5 bases, with 10 bases left in between. CDR3 size: 13 residues. This CDR3 is CASSFSGMETQYF. DNA of the CDR3: TGTGCCAGCAGCTTTTCGGGAATGGAGACCCAGTACTTC.

The chain couples TRBV4-1 to TRBJ2-1; D unclear. V was cut by 0 bases and J by 0 bases, with 9 bases left in between. The CDR3 covers 16 residues. Germline V CDR1 and CDR2: MGHRA, YSYEKL. As DNA, the CDR3 is TGCGCCAGCAGCCAAGAAACAACCTCCTCCTACAATGAGCAGTTCTTC. Protein sequence: CASSQETTSSYNEQFF.

V and J are TRBV4-2 and TRBJ1-1; D is possibly TRBD1 (5 bases). V lost 2 bases to trimming and J lost 5 bases, with 12 bases between them. The germline gives CDR1 LGHNA, CDR2 YNFKEQ. CDR3 size: 14 residues. The CDR3 protein is CASSQSQGGTEAFF. CDR3 nucleotides: TGTGCCAGCAGCCAATCCCAGGGAGGTACTGAAGCTTTCTTT.

CDR3 region: CASSSGGQGVYGYTF. The CDR3 nucleotides are TGTGCCAGCAGCTCAGGGGGACAGGGAGTATACGGCTACACCTTC. The gene calls are TRBV9 and TRBJ1-2, with TRBD1 matching 9 bases. Germline V gene lookup returns CDR1 SGDLS and CDR2 YYNGEE. V was pared by 4 bases and J by 8 bases, with 12 bases of the junction left unmatched. The CDR3 extends over 15 amino acids.

The chain couples TRBV7-6 to TRBJ2-1, with 9 bases lining up with TRBD2. Trimming took 1 base from V and 6 from J; bases not matched to a gene: 7. The CDR3 is 16 residues long. From germline, CDR1 is SGHVS and CDR2 FNYEAQ. CDR3 nucleotides: TGTGCCAGCAGCTTAGAGGGCCAGCGGGAGGTCAATGAGCAGTTCTTC. It yields the protein CASSLEGQREVNEQFF.

The genes are TRBV7-9 and TRBJ2-7; 7 nucleotides match TRBD2. CDR1 SEHNR and CDR2 FQNEAQ come from the germline V gene (reference sequence). Trimming at V came to 5 bases and at J to 0 bases, leaving 4 bases not matched to a gene. The CDR3 length is 14 residues. The CDR3 loop is CASSASGGSYEQYF. Here the CDR3 DNA reads TGTGCCAGCAGCGCTAGCGGCGGCTCCTACGAGCAGTACTTC.

This chain connects TRBV30 to TRBJ2-3, with 9 bases matching TRBD2. From germline, CDR1 is GTSNPN and CDR2 SVGIG (reference sequence). There are 15 residues in the CDR3. After removal of 2 bases from V and 7 bases from J, the junction contained 10 bases not matched to a gene. In nucleotides, the CDR3 is TGTGCCTGGAGTTTTAGCGGGAGTGGGTGGTATACGCAGTATTTT. Translating it yields CAWSFSGSGWYTQYF.